These T cell receptor beta chains were read from a single sample in a study of T-cell reconstitution after alpha-beta-depleted transplantation in children. TCRdb processed the PCR reads anew with MiXCR; each CDR3 protein has one entry. The profile shows around 180,000 distinct CDR3 sequences, 11% of them singletons. The sequences come from PBMCs, collected before TCRalphabeta/CD19-depleted stem cell transplant. Receptor source: a boy between 2 and 10 years old with acute myeloid leukemia, due to receive a stem cell transplant. Each CDR3 is given with its conserved first and last residue. Each record gives: V gene, J gene, CDR3 protein.

V: TRBV5-1; J: TRBJ1-5; CDR3: CASSLGQGGQPQHF
V: TRBV7-2; J: TRBJ2-1; CDR3: CASSSRDGSYNEQFF
V: TRBV5-5; J: TRBJ2-6; CDR3: CASRVVSGANVLTF
V: TRBV5-1; J: TRBJ2-3; CDR3: CASSLGLAGGVDTQYF
V: TRBV28; J: TRBJ2-7; CDR3: CASSLYLPGSSYEQYF
V: TRBV24-1; J: TRBJ2-4; CDR3: CATSAGDRAGNIQYF
V: TRBV6-2/TRBV6-3; J: TRBJ2-2; CDR3: CASSPGRYTGELFF
V: TRBV20-1; J: TRBJ2-1; CDR3: CSARGETLSVYNEQFF
V: TRBV2; J: TRBJ2-1; CDR3: CARNRELKPLGRYNEQFF
V: TRBV9; J: TRBJ2-7; CDR3: CASSVVGATQREQYF
V: TRBV19; J: TRBJ1-6; CDR3: CASIRGVLSPLHF
V: TRBV12-3/TRBV12-4; J: TRBJ2-3; CDR3: CASRPRLAGGPIQYF
V: TRBV5-6; J: TRBJ2-3; CDR3: CASSRVGGPTDTQYF
V: TRBV7-9; J: TRBJ1-2; CDR3: CASSKGQGAVYGYTF
V: TRBV7-9; J: TRBJ1-2; CDR3: CASSPGTGGDYGYTF
V: TRBV5-1; J: TRBJ1-4; CDR3: CASSLARQTSEKLFF
V: TRBV10-3; J: TRBJ2-1; CDR3: CAISEAGGDEQFF
V: TRBV4-1; J: TRBJ2-1; CDR3: CASSQERVREGLDEQFF
V: TRBV15; J: TRBJ2-1; CDR3: CATSRDPRRGGAWWEQFF
V: TRBV3-1; J: TRBJ2-7; CDR3: CASSFGTGKNEQYF
V: TRBV10-3; J: TRBJ1-5; CDR3: CAISDLGGGNQPQHF
V: TRBV7-2; J: TRBJ2-7; CDR3: CASTNNRVSYEQYF
V: TRBV5-1; J: TRBJ2-3; CDR3: CASTQGDPYTDTQYF
V: TRBV25-1; J: TRBJ2-5; CDR3: CASSVPGPSSETQYF
V: TRBV14; J: TRBJ1-4; CDR3: CASSPGGLEKLFF
V: TRBV7-2; J: TRBJ2-1; CDR3: CASSFLDLYNEQFF
V: TRBV15; J: TRBJ1-2; CDR3: CATSRDSIDSEGYTF
V: TRBV15; J: TRBJ1-4; CDR3: CATSRSTGNNEKLFF
V: TRBV7-8; J: TRBJ2-1; CDR3: CASSLTGQGLYNEQFF
V: TRBV4-1; J: TRBJ1-2; CDR3: CASSQSGTGGDGYTF
V: TRBV6-5; J: TRBJ2-6; CDR3: CASSFGRANVLTF
V: TRBV12-3/TRBV12-4; J: TRBJ2-3; CDR3: CASSLTAGAHSSTDTQYF
V: TRBV20-1; J: TRBJ2-7; CDR3: CSAAPPGLAFYEQYF
V: TRBV12-3/TRBV12-4; J: TRBJ2-1; CDR3: CASKGGWNNEQFF
V: TRBV5-1; J: TRBJ1-4; CDR3: CASRPGHILATNEKLFF
V: TRBV7-8; J: TRBJ2-3; CDR3: CASSLPSTHRQYF
V: TRBV25-1; J: TRBJ2-5; CDR3: CASSVLGGNQETQYF
V: TRBV3-1; J: TRBJ2-5; CDR3: CASSPGLAAKEETQYF
V: TRBV7-9; J: TRBJ2-7; CDR3: CASSLVGRNSYEQYF
V: TRBV5-5; J: TRBJ2-1; CDR3: CASSLGDGRGWNEQFF
V: TRBV5-5; J: TRBJ2-1; CDR3: CASAPPGGPSYNEQFF
V: TRBV20-1; J: TRBJ2-2; CDR3: CSARAGKRTGELFF
V: TRBV11-2; J: TRBJ2-5; CDR3: CASSLGSSGVQETQYF
V: TRBV5-1; J: TRBJ2-5; CDR3: CASRPYSGRLMEETQYF